Below are 23 T cell receptor beta chains sequenced from a single sample in a study of blood T cell repertoires in COVID-19. The assay was immunoSEQ multiplex PCR, and TCRdb's table has in-frame clones only and misses some. This table holds approximately 100,000 clones, about 90% found once. The sequencing input was peripheral blood. The receptors come from a human donor with COVID-19, enrolled during active disease. The donor label of this sample is uncertain.

The rearrangement joins TRBV5-1 to TRBJ2-2; a weak D match, TRBD2 (6 bases). Germline CDR1 reads SGHRS; CDR2 reads YFSETQ. Trimming removed 0 bases from V and 1 base from J, with 10 bases in between. The CDR3 loop spans 16 amino acids. The CDR3 DNA reads as TGCGCCAGCAGCTTGGAAGTCGGGGGGAACACCGGGGAGCTGTTTTTT. This sequence encodes CASSLEVGGNTGELFF. The full variable domain, rest sourced from reference TRBV5-1 and TRBJ2-2, is KAGVTQTPRYLIKTRGQQVTLSCSPISGHRSVSWYQQTPGQGLQFLFEYFSETQRNKGNFPGRFSGRQFSNSRSEMNVSTLELGDSALYLCASSLEVGGNTGELFFGEGSRLTVL.

The V and J genes are TRBV7-2 and TRBJ1-6, with 9 bases lining up with TRBD1. V lost 2 bases to trimming and J lost 7 bases; unmatched junction nucleotides: 3. The V gene's germline CDR1 is SGHTA and CDR2 FQGNSA. The CDR3 loop spans 15 amino acids. The CDR3 protein is CASSLSGQGNSPLHF. In DNA, the CDR3 is TGTGCCAGCAGCTTAAGTGGACAGGGGAATTCACCCCTCCACTTT. Looking up the rest from reference TRBV7-2 and TRBJ1-6 gives the full variable domain: GAGVSQSPSNKVTEKGKDVELRCDPISGHTALYWYRQSLGQGLEFLIYFQGNSAPDKSGLPSDRFSAERTGGSVSTLTIQRTQQEDSAVYLCASSLSGQGNSPLHFGNGTRLTVT.

The rearrangement links TRBV5-1 to TRBJ1-1, with D possibly matching TRBD1 (5 bases). V lost 4 bases and J 2 bases, leaving 9 bases between the germline ends. CDR1 and CDR2 (germline): SGHRS, YFSETQ. The CDR3 runs 13 residues. In DNA form, the CDR3 reads TGCGCCAGCAGCGTCCAGGGAAACACTGAAGCTTTCTTT. Its protein is CASSVQGNTEAFF.

V usage is TRBV5-5 and J usage is TRBJ1-1, with 7 bases aligning to TRBD1. V lost 4 bases, J lost 1 base, and 7 bases stayed unmatched. This CDR3 comprises 15 residues. Per the germline V gene, CDR1 is SGHKS and CDR2 is YYEKEE (reference sequence). The chain's CDR3 is CASSPSTGANTEAFF. The DNA of the CDR3 is TGTGCCAGCAGCCCTAGTACAGGGGCGAACACTGAAGCTTTCTTT.

The chain couples TRBV11-2 to TRBJ2-7; the D gene is possibly TRBD1 (5 bases). V dropped 1 base and J dropped 4 bases, with 11 bases sitting between them. CDR3 length equals 14 residues. Germline CDR1 and CDR2: SGHAT and FQNNGV. The CDR3 nucleotides read TGTGCCAGCAGCTTAGGCAGGGTTGGGTACGAGCAGTACTTC. Protein product: CASSLGRVGYEQYF.

A few counts support this clone. This chain links TRBV6-2 or TRBV6-3 with TRBJ2-7, with D perhaps TRBD1 (6 bases). V shed 2 bases and J shed 2 bases, with 7 bases lying between them. The V gene's germline CDR1 is MNHEY and CDR2 SVGEGT. The CDR3 is made up of 13 amino acids. In DNA form, the CDR3 reads TGTGCCAGCAGTTACCGGGACACCTACGAGCAGTACTTC. Encoded protein: CASSYRDTYEQYF.

V and J are TRBV18 and TRBJ2-7; TRBD2 matches at 13 bases. From germline, CDR1 is KGHSH and CDR2 LQKENI. Trimming cost V 2 bases and J 4 bases; bases outside gene matches: 2. The CDR3 covers 15 residues. The DNA of the CDR3 is TGTGCCAGCTCACCAGGGACTAGCGGGGAATACGAGCAGTACTTC. Protein sequence: CASSPGTSGEYEQYF. Filled out from reference TRBV18 and TRBJ2-7, the complete variable domain reads NAGVMQNPRHLVRRRGQEARLRCSPMKGHSHVYWYRQLPEEGLKFMVYLQKENIIDESGMPKERFSAEFPKEGPSILRIQQVVRGDSAAYFCASSPGTSGEYEQYFGPGTRLTVT.

This clone showed up many times. This chain uses TRBV21-1 with TRBJ2-7; the table's D call, TRBD1, was not checked against the DNA. TRBV21-1 has pseudogene status. The CDR3 has 15 residues. The CDR3 DNA sequence: TGTGCCAGCAGCAAAGGCGGGACAGAGGCCTACGAGCAGTACTTC. Amino acids: CASSKGGTEAYEQYF.

CDR3 protein: CASSGRGVGGKYNYGYTF. CDR3 nucleotide sequence: TGTGCCAGCAGTGGCCGGGGGGTAGGGGGTAAATACAACTATGGCTACACCTTC. J is TRBJ1-2 and V is TRBV2; tentatively, D is TRBD1 (6 bases). Trimming took off 4 bases at V and 2 bases at J, with 23 bases between the two ends. CDR1 SNHLY and CDR2 FYNNEI come from the germline V gene. The CDR3 length is 18 residues.

The V and J genes are TRBV13 and TRBJ2-1; 8 positions match TRBD2. V lost 3 bases, J lost 6 bases, and 4 bases stayed unmatched. The germline gives CDR1 PRHDT, CDR2 FYEKMQ (reference sequence). The CDR3 spans 14 residues. The CDR3 coding sequence is TGTGCCAGCAGCTTCTTCGGGACTAGCAATGAGCAGTTCTTC. Translation gives CASSFFGTSNEQFF. Full variable domain (remainder filled in from reference TRBV13 and TRBJ2-1): AAGVIQSPRHLIKEKRETATLKCYPIPRHDTVYWYQQGPGQDPQFLISFYEKMQSDKGSIPDRFSAQQFSDYHSELNMSSLELGDSALYFCASSFFGTSNEQFFGPGTRLTVL.

The chain links TRBV5-1 to TRBJ1-1; D not resolved. The CDR3 is made up of 14 amino acids. Germline values: CDR1 SGHRS, CDR2 YFSETQ. Trimming pared 4 bases from V and 5 bases from J, leaving 15 bases between. DNA for the CDR3: TGCGCCAGCAGCCCCCCCGCGGATGGGACTGAAGCTTTCTTT. Amino acid sequence: CASSPPADGTEAFF. Supplemented by reference TRBV5-1 and TRBJ1-1, the full variable domain reads KAGVTQTPRYLIKTRGQQVTLSCSPISGHRSVSWYQQTPGQGLQFLFEYFSETQRNKGNFPGRFSGRQFSNSRSEMNVSTLELGDSALYLCASSPPADGTEAFFGQGTRLTVV.

The V call is TRBV7-9, the J call TRBJ1-5; 7 positions agree with TRBD1. V was clipped by 4 bases and J by 7 bases; unmatched bases: 13. CDR1 SEHNR and CDR2 FQNEAQ come from the germline V gene (reference sequence). The CDR3 consists of 16 residues. This CDR3 reads CASSSTRDRLWQPQHF. The CDR3 region has the DNA TGTGCCAGCAGCTCAACCCGGGACAGATTGTGGCAGCCCCAGCATTTT.

This sequence joins TRBV5-1 and TRBJ1-4; D call uncertain. V was shortened by 0 bases and J by 4 bases, with 10 bases between the two germline ends. CDR3 length equals 15 residues. CDR1 is SGHRS, CDR2 YFSETQ, per germline. CDR3 nucleotide sequence: TGCGCCAGCAGCTTGGGTACCCAGGTTAATGAAAAACTGTTTTTT. Encoded protein: CASSLGTQVNEKLFF.

V usage is TRBV28 and J usage is TRBJ1-3; the D gene is possibly TRBD1 (6 bases). CDR1 is MDHEN and CDR2 is SYDVKM in the germline V gene. The CDR3 is 16 residues long. Trimming took off 3 bases at V and 2 bases at J, with 14 bases between the two ends. The CDR3 loop reads CASSLGTQGTGNTIYF. CDR3 nucleotide sequence: TGTGCCAGCAGTTTGGGGACCCAGGGGACTGGAAACACCATATATTTT.

This clone is a singleton in its sample. The J gene is TRBJ1-1, the V gene TRBV5-4; D unresolved. This CDR3 is built from 16 residues. CDR1 SGHNT and CDR2 YYREEE come from the germline V gene (reference sequence). V lost 3 bases and J 2 bases, leaving 17 bases between the germline ends. Here the CDR3 reads CASSSEAEQVNTEAFF. The CDR3 DNA sequence: TGTGCCAGCAGCTCCGAGGCCGAACAAGTCAACACTGAAGCTTTCTTT.

The gene calls are TRBV5-1 and TRBJ1-2, with D tentatively TRBD1 (5 bases). In germline, CDR1 is SGHRS, CDR2 YFSETQ. The CDR3 has 15 residues. Trimming took off 0 bases at V and 0 bases at J, with 9 bases between the two ends. The CDR3 coding sequence is TGCGCCAGCAGCTTGGGAGCAGGGCCTAACTATGGCTACACCTTC. It is translated as CASSLGAGPNYGYTF. Full variable domain (rest looked up from reference TRBV5-1 and TRBJ1-2): KAGVTQTPRYLIKTRGQQVTLSCSPISGHRSVSWYQQTPGQGLQFLFEYFSETQRNKGNFPGRFSGRQFSNSRSEMNVSTLELGDSALYLCASSLGAGPNYGYTFGSGTRLTVV.

This clone appeared a few times. The rearrangement joins TRBV12-3 or TRBV12-4 to TRBJ1-5; TRBD1 agrees at 9 bases. The CDR3 covers 12 residues. V shed 7 bases, J shed 6 bases, and the junction held 1 base outside the gene matches. As DNA, the CDR3 is TGTGCCAGCATGGACAGGGGTCAGCCCCAGCATTTT. Translating gives CASMDRGQPQHF.

The chain links TRBV6-5 to TRBJ1-2, with D possibly TRBD1 on 6 matching bases. Germline assignment: CDR1 MNHEY and CDR2 SVGAGI. This CDR3 is built from 13 residues. The ends were cut back, 5 bases at V and 4 bases at J, with 11 bases in the middle. The CDR3 sequence: CASSIGQSYGYTF. CDR3 coding DNA: TGTGCCAGCAGTATAGGACAGTCCTATGGCTACACCTTC.

The rearrangement joins TRBV28 to TRBJ1-2; D gene unclear. Trimming pared 5 bases from V and 0 bases from J, leaving 13 bases between. Germline lookup yields CDR1 MDHEN and CDR2 SYDVKM. The CDR3 consists of 15 residues. CDR3 protein: CASSPYLHTNYGYTF. DNA of the CDR3: TGTGCCAGCAGTCCCTACCTCCATACTAACTATGGCTACACCTTC.

V gene TRBV6-5 combines with J gene TRBJ1-2; D unresolved. Germline values: CDR1 MNHEY, CDR2 SVGAGI. This CDR3 is built from 16 residues. V shed 2 bases and J shed 0 bases, with 13 bases lying between them. Written as DNA, the CDR3 is TGTGCCAGCAGTTACAGGGAGTTCTCTTCTAACTATGGCTACACCTTC. The encoded protein is CASSYREFSSNYGYTF.

The V gene is TRBV18, the J gene TRBJ1-3; no clear D. The V gene lost 4 bases and the J gene lost 0 bases, with 13 bases spanning the gap. In germline, CDR1 is KGHSH, CDR2 LQKENI. This CDR3 has 16 amino acids. The CDR3 here is CASSLVEISSGNTIYF. In DNA form, the CDR3 reads TGTGCCAGCTCACTAGTTGAGATCTCCTCTGGAAACACCATATATTTT. Drawing the rest from reference TRBV18 and TRBJ1-3, the complete variable domain is NAGVMQNPRHLVRRRGQEARLRCSPMKGHSHVYWYRQLPEEGLKFMVYLQKENIIDESGMPKERFSAEFPKEGPSILRIQQVVRGDSAAYFCASSLVEISSGNTIYFGEGSWLTVV.

The chain carries TRBV5-6 and TRBJ1-6; TRBD1 agrees at 8 bases. Germline CDR1 is SGHDT and CDR2 is YYEEEE. The CDR3 has 15 amino acids. J was trimmed by 6 bases and V by 5 bases; bases with no gene match: 7. DNA of the CDR3: TGTGCCAGCAGGCCGGGACAGGCCCTTAATTCACCCCTCCACTTT. It codes for CASRPGQALNSPLHF.

V usage is TRBV19 and J usage is TRBJ1-6, with D maybe TRBD1 (6 bases). Germline V gene data show CDR1 as LNHDA and CDR2 as SQIVND (reference sequence). The germline V and J ends were trimmed by 3 bases and 5 bases, with 11 bases remaining between them. This CDR3 contains 15 residues. CDR3 in amino acids: CASSMARGDNSPLHF. The DNA of the CDR3 is TGTGCCAGTAGTATGGCCAGGGGTGATAATTCACCCCTCCACTTT. Looking up the rest from reference TRBV19 and TRBJ1-6 gives the full variable domain: DGGITQSPKYLFRKEGQNVTLSCEQNLNHDAMYWYRQDPGQGLRLIYYSQIVNDFQKGDIAEGYSVSREKKESFPLTVTSAQKNPTAFYLCASSMARGDNSPLHFGNGTRLTVT.